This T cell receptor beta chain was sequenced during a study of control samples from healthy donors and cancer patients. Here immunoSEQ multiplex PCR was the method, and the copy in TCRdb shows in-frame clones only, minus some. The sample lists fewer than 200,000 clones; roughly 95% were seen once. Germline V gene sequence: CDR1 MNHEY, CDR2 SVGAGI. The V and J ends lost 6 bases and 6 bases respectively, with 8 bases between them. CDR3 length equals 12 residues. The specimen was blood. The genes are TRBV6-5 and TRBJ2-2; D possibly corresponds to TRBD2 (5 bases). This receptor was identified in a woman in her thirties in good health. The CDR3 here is CASSLAPGELFF. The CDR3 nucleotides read TGTGCCAGCAGCCTAGCTCCCGGGGAGCTGTTTTTT.